This T cell receptor beta chain was captured by sequencing in a study of T cell responses to AZD1222 COVID-19 vaccine. Study outcomes and limitations: AZD1222 recipients seropositive at baseline numbered only 6 or 7. The span of vaccine-associated CD4 TCRs extended across spike, with dominance at 160-218 and 743-854.

Germline V gene sequence: CDR1 MGHRA, CDR2 YSYEKL. This CDR3 region has 16 residues. V was trimmed by 3 bases and J by 8 bases, leaving 19 bases between them. The table came from immunoSEQ multiplex PCR; TCRdb's copy has only in-frame clones and leaves some out. In the table there are some 140,000 clones, about 90% of which are singletons. This clone has only one observation. Its antigen is still unknown. The rearrangement uses TRBV4-1 and TRBJ1-4; D is possibly TRBD1 (5 bases). The receptor comes from an adult in good health. The specimen was peripheral blood, collected on day 0 of AZD1222 vaccination. The CDR3 DNA follows: TGCGCCAGCAGCCACCCAGAGGGACGGCTCGGGGAAAAACTGTTTTTT. Its translation is CASSHPEGRLGEKLFF.